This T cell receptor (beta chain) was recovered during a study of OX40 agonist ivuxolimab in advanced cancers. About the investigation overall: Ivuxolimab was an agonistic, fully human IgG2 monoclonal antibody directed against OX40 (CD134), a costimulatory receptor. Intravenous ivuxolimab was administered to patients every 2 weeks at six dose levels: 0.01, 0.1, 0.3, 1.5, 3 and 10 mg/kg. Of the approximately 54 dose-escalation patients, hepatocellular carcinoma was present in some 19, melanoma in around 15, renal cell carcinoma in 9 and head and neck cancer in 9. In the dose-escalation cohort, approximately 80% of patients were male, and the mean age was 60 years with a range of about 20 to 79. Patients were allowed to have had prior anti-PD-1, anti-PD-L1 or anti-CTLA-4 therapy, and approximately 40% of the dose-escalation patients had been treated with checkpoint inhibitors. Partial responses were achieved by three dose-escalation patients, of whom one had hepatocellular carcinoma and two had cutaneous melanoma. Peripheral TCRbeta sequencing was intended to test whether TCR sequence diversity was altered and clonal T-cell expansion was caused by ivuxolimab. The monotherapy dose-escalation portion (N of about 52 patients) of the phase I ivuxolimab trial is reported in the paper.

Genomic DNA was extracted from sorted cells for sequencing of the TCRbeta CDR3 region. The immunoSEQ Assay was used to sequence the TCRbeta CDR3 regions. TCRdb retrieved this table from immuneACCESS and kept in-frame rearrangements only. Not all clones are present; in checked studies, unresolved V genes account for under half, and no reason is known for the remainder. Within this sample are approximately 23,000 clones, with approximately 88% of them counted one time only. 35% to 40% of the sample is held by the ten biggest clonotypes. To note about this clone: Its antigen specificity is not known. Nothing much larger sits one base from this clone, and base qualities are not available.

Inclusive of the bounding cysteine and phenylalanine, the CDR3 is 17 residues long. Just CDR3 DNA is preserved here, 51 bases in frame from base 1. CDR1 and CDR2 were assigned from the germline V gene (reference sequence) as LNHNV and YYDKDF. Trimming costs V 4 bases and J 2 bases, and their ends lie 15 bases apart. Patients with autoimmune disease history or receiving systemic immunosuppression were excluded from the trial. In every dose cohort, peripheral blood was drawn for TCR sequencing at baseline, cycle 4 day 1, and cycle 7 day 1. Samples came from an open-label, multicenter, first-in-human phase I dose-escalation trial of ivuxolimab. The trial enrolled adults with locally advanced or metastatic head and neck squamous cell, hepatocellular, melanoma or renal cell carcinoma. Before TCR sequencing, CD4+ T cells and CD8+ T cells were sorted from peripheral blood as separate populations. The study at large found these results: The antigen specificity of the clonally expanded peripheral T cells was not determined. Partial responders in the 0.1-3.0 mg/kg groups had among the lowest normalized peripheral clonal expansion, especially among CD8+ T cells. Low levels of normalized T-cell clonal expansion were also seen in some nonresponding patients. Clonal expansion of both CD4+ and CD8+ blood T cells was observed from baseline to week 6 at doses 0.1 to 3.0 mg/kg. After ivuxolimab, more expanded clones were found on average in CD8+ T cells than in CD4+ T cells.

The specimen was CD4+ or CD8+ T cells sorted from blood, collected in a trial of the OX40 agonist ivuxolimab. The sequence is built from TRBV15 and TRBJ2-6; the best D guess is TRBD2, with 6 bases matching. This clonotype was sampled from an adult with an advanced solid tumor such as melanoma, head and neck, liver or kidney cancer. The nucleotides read TGTGCCACCAGCAACAGATGGGAGGAAGCTGGGGCCAACGTCCTGACTTTC. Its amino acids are CATSNRWEEAGANVLTF.